This T cell receptor beta chain was identified in a study of CD4 T cells in relation to SARS-CoV-2 and coronaviruses. Whole-study context: ViraFEST: approximately 10-day antigen culture of PBMCs, then TCR beta CDR3 sequencing. Convalescent donors were aged about 20 to 72, with median roughly 38 years.

More than 7.5 x 10^4 naive or memory CD4+ cells were cultured with CEF peptides for approximately eleven days. Trimming took 4 bases from V and 6 from J; bases not matched to a gene: 6. The germline gives CDR1 SGHRS, CDR2 YFSETQ. This CDR3 contains 14 residues. As for this clone: Its antigen is undetermined.

Survey-level TCR-beta sequencing used DNA from CEF-cultured naive and memory CD4+ T cells. Sequencing was performed with immunoSEQ multiplex PCR; in TCRdb, only in-frame clones are kept and a portion is missing. The sample shows 35,000 to 45,000 clones, 77% of them seen only once. The chain employs TRBV5-1 and TRBJ1-2; 10 bases match TRBD1. The sequence was obtained from an adult with COVID-19. The sequenced sample was memory CD4+ T cells from PBMCs, cultured in vitro. CDR3 in DNA: TGCGCCAGCAGCACGACAGGGGGCTTCGATGGCTACACCTTC. Translated, it gives CASSTTGGFDGYTF.